The sequence of this T cell receptor (beta chain) was determined in a study of blood T cell repertoires in COVID-19. Trimming cost V 0 bases and J 4 bases, with 2 bases left between them. The CDR3 runs to 12 residues. The germline gives CDR1 ENHRY, CDR2 SYGVKD. In the authors' methods: From reference gene primer amplification, estimates of nucleated cell counts were derived. Clones were sequenced by immunoSEQ multiplex PCR, and TCRdb holds only the in-frame ones, with some missing. V and J calls and clone size follow that table, whereas D and trimming were derived from the DNA. Here the sample spans 60,000 to 70,000 clones, about 85% being singletons.

The rearrangement links TRBV10-3 to TRBJ2-3; unclear D gene. Source material: peripheral blood. This TCR was recovered from a man at least 80 years old with acute or convalescent COVID-19. For the CDR3, the DNA is TGTGCCATCAGTGAGTCCGCAGATACGCAGTATTTT. Translation: CAISESADTQYF.